This T cell receptor beta chain was sequenced during a study of T cell responses to AZD1222 COVID-19 vaccine. Whole-study results and caveats: Donors, mostly white British, included more females; clonal diversity was possibly underestimated. Every sample of the repertoires postdated the peak T cell response. Variant regions that are unmutated are reportedly the target of nearly half of spike-specific TCRs.

V was clipped by 7 bases and J by 8 bases, with 17 bases between them. Germline CDR1 is LNHDA and CDR2 is SQIVND (reference sequence). This CDR3 comprises 13 residues. Using immunoSEQ multiplex PCR, the repertoire was profiled, and TCRdb retains in-frame clones only, with some absent. Among 140,000 to 150,000 clones listed, about 93% were seen once. In the case of this clone: The antigen is not known.

J is TRBJ1-2 and V is TRBV19; a possible D gene is TRBD1 (6 bases). The specimen was peripheral blood, collected on day 0 of AZD1222 vaccination. The TCR comes from an adult in good health. The CDR3 sequence is CASTLEGVSGYTF. The CDR3 DNA reads as TGTGCCAGTACTCTAGAGGGGGTCTCGGGCTACACCTTC.